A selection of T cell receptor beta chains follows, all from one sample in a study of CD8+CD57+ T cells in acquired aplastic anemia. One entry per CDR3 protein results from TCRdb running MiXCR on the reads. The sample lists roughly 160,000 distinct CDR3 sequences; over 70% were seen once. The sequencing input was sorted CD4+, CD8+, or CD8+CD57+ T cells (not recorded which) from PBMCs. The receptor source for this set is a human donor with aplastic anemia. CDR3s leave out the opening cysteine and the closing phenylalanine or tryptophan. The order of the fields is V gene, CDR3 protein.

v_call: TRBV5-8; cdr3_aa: ASSHEGGGKETQY
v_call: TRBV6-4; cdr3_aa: ASSEDYTGELF
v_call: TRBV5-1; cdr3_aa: ASSVRLGEQY
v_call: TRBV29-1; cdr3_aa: SVEFMTELNYGYT
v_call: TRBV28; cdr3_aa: ASSWDRGQNYEQY
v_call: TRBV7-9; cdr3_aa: ASSLPRLAGAQETQY
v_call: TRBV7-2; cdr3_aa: ASSSSSTDTQY
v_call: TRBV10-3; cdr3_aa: AISESGQGNTEAF
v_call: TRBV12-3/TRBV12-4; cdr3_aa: ASSFAYSNQPQH
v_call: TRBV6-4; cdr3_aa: ASSETSNQPQH
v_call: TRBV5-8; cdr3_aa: ASSYGQATNEKLF
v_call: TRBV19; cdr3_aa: ASSIGLELSGYTDTQY
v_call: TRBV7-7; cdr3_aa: ASSLETGTGTDTQY
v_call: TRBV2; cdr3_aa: ASTPGQGMNTEAF
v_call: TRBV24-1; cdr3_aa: ATSDLSGNNEQF
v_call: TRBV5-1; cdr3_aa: ASSFAGTSGGRSYEQY
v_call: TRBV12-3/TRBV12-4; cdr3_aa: ATNRGSNQPQH
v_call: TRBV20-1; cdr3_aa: SADNTGRSNTEAF
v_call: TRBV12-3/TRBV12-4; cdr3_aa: ASSPSDRVGYEQY
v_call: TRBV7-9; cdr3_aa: ASSFSLGRGLETQY
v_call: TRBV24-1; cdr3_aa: ATSGQGSQPQH
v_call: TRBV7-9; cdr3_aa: ASSSRTGFDTEAF
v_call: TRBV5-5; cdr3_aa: ASSAGRLGRSYEQY
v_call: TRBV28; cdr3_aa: ASSTGTPSYEQY
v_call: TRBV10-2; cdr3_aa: ASRGQGARNTEAF
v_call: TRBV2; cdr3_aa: AGSEWGEQY
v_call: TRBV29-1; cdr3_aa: SDTGQGANYGYT
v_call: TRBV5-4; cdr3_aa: ASSTGTTTGELF
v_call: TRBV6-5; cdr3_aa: ASSYPPSGKGLEQY
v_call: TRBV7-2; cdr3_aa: ASSEGDYGYT
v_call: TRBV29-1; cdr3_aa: SVEAGVAGLDYQETQY
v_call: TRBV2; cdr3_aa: ASLTTREGYEQY
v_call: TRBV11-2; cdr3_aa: ASSPRQSYEQY